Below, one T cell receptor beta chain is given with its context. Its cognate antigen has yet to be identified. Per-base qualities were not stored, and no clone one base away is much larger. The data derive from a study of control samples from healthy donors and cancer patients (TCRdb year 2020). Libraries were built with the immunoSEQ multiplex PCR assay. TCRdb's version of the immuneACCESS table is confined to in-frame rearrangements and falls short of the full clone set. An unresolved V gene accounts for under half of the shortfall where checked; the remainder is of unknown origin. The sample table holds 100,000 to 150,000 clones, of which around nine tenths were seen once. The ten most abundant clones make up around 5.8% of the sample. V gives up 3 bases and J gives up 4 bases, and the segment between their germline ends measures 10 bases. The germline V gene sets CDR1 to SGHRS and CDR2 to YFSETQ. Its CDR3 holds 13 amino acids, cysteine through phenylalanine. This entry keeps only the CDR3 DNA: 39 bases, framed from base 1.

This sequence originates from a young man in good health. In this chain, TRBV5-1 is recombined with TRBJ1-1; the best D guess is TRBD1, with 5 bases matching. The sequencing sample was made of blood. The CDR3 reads CASSWNGGTEAFF. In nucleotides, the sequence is TGCGCCAGCAGCTGGAATGGGGGCACTGAAGCTTTCTTT.